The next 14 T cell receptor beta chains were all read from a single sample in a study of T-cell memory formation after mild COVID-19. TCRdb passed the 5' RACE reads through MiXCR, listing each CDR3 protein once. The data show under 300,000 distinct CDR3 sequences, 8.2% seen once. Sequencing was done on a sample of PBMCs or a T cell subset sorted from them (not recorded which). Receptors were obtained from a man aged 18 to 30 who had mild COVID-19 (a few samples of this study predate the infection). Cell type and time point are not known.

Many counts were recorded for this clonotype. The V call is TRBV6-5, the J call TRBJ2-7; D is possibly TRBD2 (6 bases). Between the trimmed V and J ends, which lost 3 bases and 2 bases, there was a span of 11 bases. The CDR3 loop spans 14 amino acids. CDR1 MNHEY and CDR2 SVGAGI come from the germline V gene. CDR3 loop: CASSYQGGPYEQYF. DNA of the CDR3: TGTGCCAGCAGTTATCAAGGAGGGCCCTACGAGCAGTACTTC.

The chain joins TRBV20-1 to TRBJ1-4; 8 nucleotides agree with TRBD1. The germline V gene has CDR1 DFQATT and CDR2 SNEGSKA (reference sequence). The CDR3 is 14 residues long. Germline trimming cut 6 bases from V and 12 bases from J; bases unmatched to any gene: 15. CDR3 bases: TGCAGTGCCCCCGCACCCAGGGGGCAGGGTCAACTGTTTTTT. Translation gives CSAPAPRGQGQLFF.

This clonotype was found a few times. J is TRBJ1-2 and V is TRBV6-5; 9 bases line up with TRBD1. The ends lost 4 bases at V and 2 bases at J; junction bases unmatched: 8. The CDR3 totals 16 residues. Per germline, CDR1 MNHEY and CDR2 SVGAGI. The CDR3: CASSSLGQGGNYGYTF. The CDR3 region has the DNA TGTGCCAGCAGTTCGTTGGGACAGGGCGGGAACTATGGCTACACCTTC.

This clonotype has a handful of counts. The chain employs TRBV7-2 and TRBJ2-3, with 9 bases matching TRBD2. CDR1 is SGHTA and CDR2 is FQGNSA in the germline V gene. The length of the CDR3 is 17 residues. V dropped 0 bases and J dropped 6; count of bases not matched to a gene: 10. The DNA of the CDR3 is TGTGCCAGCAGCTTAGCGTCGACCAGCGGGGGGAGGGATACGCAGTATTTT. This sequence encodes CASSLASTSGGRDTQYF.

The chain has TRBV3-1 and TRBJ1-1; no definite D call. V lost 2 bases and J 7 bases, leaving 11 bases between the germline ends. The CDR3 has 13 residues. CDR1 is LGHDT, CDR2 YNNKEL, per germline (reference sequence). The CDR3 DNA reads TGTGCCAGCAGCCAAAACCCTGCCGGTGAAGCTTTCTTT. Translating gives CASSQNPAGEAFF.

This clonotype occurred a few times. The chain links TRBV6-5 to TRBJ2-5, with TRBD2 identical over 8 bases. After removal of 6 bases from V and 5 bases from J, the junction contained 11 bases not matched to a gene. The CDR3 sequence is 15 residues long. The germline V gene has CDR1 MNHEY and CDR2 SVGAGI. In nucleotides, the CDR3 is TGTGCCAGCAGCTCAGCCGGACTAGCCGCGGAGACCCAGTACTTC. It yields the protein CASSSAGLAAETQYF.

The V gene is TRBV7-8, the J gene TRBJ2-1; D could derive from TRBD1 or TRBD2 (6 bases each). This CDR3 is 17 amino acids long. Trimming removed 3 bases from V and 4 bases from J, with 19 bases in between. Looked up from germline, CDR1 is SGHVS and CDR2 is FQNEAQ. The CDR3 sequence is CASSLQFSGASYNEQFF. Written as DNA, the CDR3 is TGTGCCAGCAGCTTGCAGTTCTCGGGGGCCTCTTACAATGAGCAGTTCTTC.

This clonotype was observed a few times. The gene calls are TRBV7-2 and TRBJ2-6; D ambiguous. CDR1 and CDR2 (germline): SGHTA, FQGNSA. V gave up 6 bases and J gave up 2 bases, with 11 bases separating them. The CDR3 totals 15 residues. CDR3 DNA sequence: TGTGCCAGCAGTAACACTGGGGCTGGGGCCAACGTCCTGACTTTC. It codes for CASSNTGAGANVLTF.

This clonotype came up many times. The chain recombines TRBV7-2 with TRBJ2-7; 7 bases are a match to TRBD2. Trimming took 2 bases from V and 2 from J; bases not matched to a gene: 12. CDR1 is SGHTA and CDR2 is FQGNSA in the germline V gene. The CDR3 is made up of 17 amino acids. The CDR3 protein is CASSLKMGYGGAYEQYV. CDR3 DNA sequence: TGTGCCAGCAGCTTAAAGATGGGATATGGGGGGGCCTACGAGCAGTACGTC.

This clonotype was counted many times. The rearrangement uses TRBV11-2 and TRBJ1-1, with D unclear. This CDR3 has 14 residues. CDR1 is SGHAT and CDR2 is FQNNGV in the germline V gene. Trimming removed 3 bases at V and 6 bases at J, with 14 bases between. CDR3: CASSFGVGLAEAFF. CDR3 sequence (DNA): TGTGCCAGCAGCTTCGGGGTAGGTCTGGCTGAAGCTTTCTTT. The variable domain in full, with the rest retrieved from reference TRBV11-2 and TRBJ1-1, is EAGVAQSPRYKIIEKRQSVAFWCNPISGHATLYWYQQILGQGPKLLIQFQNNGVVDDSQLPKDRFSAERLKGVDSTLKIQPAKLEDSAVYLCASSFGVGLAEAFFGQGTRLTVV.

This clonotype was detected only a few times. The CDR3 here is CASSLTYRANTGELFF. In DNA, the CDR3 is TGTGCCAGCAGTTTAACGTACAGGGCGAACACCGGGGAGCTGTTTTTT. V usage is TRBV27 and J usage is TRBJ2-2; D is possibly TRBD1 (6 bases). V dropped 2 bases and J dropped 0 bases, with 10 bases sitting between them. CDR3 length: 16 amino acids. The germline CDR1 and CDR2 sequences are MNHEY and SMNVEV (reference sequence).

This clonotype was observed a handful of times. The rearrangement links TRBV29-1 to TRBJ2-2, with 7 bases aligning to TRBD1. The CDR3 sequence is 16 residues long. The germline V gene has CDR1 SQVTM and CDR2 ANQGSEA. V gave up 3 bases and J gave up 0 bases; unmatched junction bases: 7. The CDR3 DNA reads TGCAGCGTTGAGTTGTGGGGACAGCCGAACACCGGGGAGCTGTTTTTT. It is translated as CSVELWGQPNTGELFF.

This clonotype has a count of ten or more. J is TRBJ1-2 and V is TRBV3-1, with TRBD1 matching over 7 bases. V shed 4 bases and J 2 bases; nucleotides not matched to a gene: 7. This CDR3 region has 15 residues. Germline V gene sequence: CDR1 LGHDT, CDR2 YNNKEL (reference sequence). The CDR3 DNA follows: TGTGCCAGCAGCCCAGCAGGGGGAGGCAACTATGGCTACACCTTC. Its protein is CASSPAGGGNYGYTF.

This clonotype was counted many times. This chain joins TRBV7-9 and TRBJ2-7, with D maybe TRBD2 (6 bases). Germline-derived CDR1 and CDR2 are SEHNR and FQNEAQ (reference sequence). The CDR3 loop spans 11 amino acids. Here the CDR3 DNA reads TGTGCCAGCAGCTTAGGAAGGGACTTTTGCGTC. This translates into CASSLGRDFCV.